These 13 T cell receptor beta chains were all obtained from the same sample, sequenced in a study of cytomegalovirus exposure and HLA in healthy donors. Researchers ran the PCR with 60 Vbeta and 13 Jbeta primers. Clones were read by immunoSEQ multiplex PCR, and TCRdb kept only the in-frame ones, dropping some. The sample shows 110,000 or so clones, under 90% of them seen only once. Sequenced input: PBMCs. These receptors all stem from a woman aged 18-30 years in good health and CMV-seronegative.

The count of this clone is one. This chain connects TRBV18 to TRBJ2-3; 10 positions match TRBD1. The germline gives CDR1 KGHSH, CDR2 LQKENI. The V and J ends lost 2 bases and 1 base, in that order; junction bases with no gene match: 6. There are 17 residues in the CDR3. The CDR3 nucleotides read TGTGCCAGCTCACCAAGCCTAGGGACAGGGGGCACAGATACGCAGTATTTT. As protein: CASSPSLGTGGTDTQYF. Full variable domain (outside the CDR3, taken from reference TRBV18 and TRBJ2-3): NAGVMQNPRHLVRRRGQEARLRCSPMKGHSHVYWYRQLPEEGLKFMVYLQKENIIDESGMPKERFSAEFPKEGPSILRIQQVVRGDSAAYFCASSPSLGTGGTDTQYFGPGTRLTVL.

The V call is TRBV28, the J call TRBJ2-5; possibly TRBD2 for D (6 bases). Trimming left V 6 bases short and J 2 bases short, with 16 bases between. Per germline, CDR1 MDHEN and CDR2 SYDVKM. The CDR3 contains 15 residues. CDR3 coding DNA: TGTGCCAGCAGCCTATGGTACGCGGGGCAAGAGACCCAGTACTTC. Amino acid sequence: CASSLWYAGQETQYF.

The chain combines TRBV5-6 with TRBJ1-3; the D gene is possibly TRBD1 (6 bases). CDR1 SGHDT and CDR2 YYEEEE come from the germline V gene. The CDR3 spans 14 residues. Trimming stripped 4 bases from V and 4 bases from J, with 12 bases between. The CDR3 coding sequence is TGTGCCAGCAGCCCCAGGGGCGCAGGAAACACCATATATTTT. Amino acids: CASSPRGAGNTIYF.

The chain couples TRBV7-9 to TRBJ1-1, with D possibly matching TRBD1 (6 bases). Germline V CDR1 and CDR2: SEHNR, FQNEAQ (reference sequence). The CDR3 has 15 amino acids. V lost 1 base and J lost 1, with 10 bases in between. CDR3 DNA sequence: TGTGCCAGCAGCTTAGGTCCAGGGGCGAACACTGAAGCTTTCTTT. Translating gives CASSLGPGANTEAFF. Based on the CDR3 plus reference TRBV7-9 and TRBJ1-1, the full variable domain is DTGVSQNPRHKITKRGQNVTFRCDPISEHNRLYWYRQTLGQGPEFLTYFQNEAQLEKSRLLSDRFSAERPKGSFSTLEIQRTEQGDSAMYLCASSLGPGANTEAFFGQGTRLTVV.

Only one count was recorded for this clone. The V and J genes are TRBV2 and TRBJ2-5, with 8 positions matching TRBD1. The V and J ends lost 8 bases and 5 bases, in that order; junction bases with no gene match: 13. From germline, CDR1 is SNHLY and CDR2 FYNNEI. CDR3 length equals 15 residues. CDR3 loop: CASCPDRALGETQYF. The CDR3 DNA reads TGTGCCAGCTGCCCGGACAGGGCACTGGGGGAGACCCAGTACTTC.

The V and J genes are TRBV11-1 and TRBJ2-1, with a weak D call TRBD2 (5 bases). Germline CDR1 is SGHAT and CDR2 is FQDESV (reference sequence). The germline V and J ends were trimmed by 4 bases and 4 bases, with 11 bases remaining between them. The CDR3 contains 14 residues. The CDR3 DNA reads as TGTGCCAGCAGCTCCGGAGGACTTTACAATGAGCAGTTCTTC. This sequence encodes CASSSGGLYNEQFF.

The genes are TRBV5-8 and TRBJ2-2, with a possible D match to TRBD1 (5 bases). This CDR3 spans 16 amino acids. V was shortened by 0 bases and J by 2 bases, with 11 bases between the two germline ends. Germline V gives CDR1 SGHTS, CDR2 YDEGEE. The CDR3 is CASSLGQGHNTGELFF. Here the CDR3 DNA reads TGTGCCAGCAGCTTGGGGCAGGGCCATAACACCGGGGAGCTGTTTTTT.

The V and J genes are TRBV19 and TRBJ1-4; 8 bases align to TRBD1. V lost 6 bases and J lost 8; bases outside the gene matches: 8. CDR3 size: 14 residues. The germline V gene has CDR1 LNHDA and CDR2 SQIVND (reference sequence). The CDR3: CASSRQGREEKLFF. DNA of the CDR3: TGTGCCAGTAGCCGACAGGGGAGGGAGGAAAAACTGTTTTTT.

This clone was seen a handful of times. The chain uses TRBV11-1 and TRBJ1-5; TRBD1 matches at 7 bases. The V segment lost 5 bases and the J segment 7 bases; nucleotides outside the gene matches: 5. This CDR3 region has 13 residues. Germline V gene data show CDR1 as SGHAT and CDR2 as FQDESV (reference sequence). The DNA for the CDR3 is TGTGCCAGCAGCCCGACAGGGTCGCAGCCCCAGCATTTT. Translation gives CASSPTGSQPQHF.

The J gene is TRBJ1-5, the V gene TRBV19, with D possibly matching TRBD1 (5 bases). Germline V gene lookup returns CDR1 LNHDA and CDR2 SQIVND (reference sequence). There are 14 residues in the CDR3. Trimming took 5 bases from V and 4 from J, leaving 12 bases between them. CDR3 DNA sequence: TGTGCCAGTAGTGTTAGGGACTCGAATCAGCCCCAGCATTTT. Amino acids: CASSVRDSNQPQHF.

This chain uses TRBV10-2 with TRBJ1-2; tentatively, D is TRBD1 (5 bases). The CDR3 has 13 residues. V was trimmed by 3 bases and J by 7 bases, leaving 12 bases between them. Germline V CDR1 and CDR2: WSHSY, SAAADI. CDR3 bases: TGCGCCAGCAGTGAAGGTCGACAGCGTGGCTACACCTTC. Translated: CASSEGRQRGYTF.

The CDR3 loop reads CASSSRTGSQVNYGYTF. CDR3 DNA: TGTGCCAGCAGTTCCAGGACAGGGTCCCAGGTGAACTATGGCTACACCTTC. V and J are TRBV27 and TRBJ1-2; 8 nucleotides line up with TRBD1. Per germline, CDR1 MNHEY and CDR2 SMNVEV (reference sequence). The CDR3 is 17 residues long. V shed 4 bases and J 2 bases; nucleotides not matched to a gene: 12.

This chain links TRBV5-6 with TRBJ1-2; no clear D gene. This CDR3 is built from 12 residues. The V and J ends lost 2 bases and 5 bases respectively, with 7 bases between them. The germline CDR1 and CDR2 sequences are SGHDT and YYEEEE. This chain's CDR3 is CASSFASYGYTF. DNA for the CDR3: TGTGCCAGCAGCTTTGCGTCGTATGGCTACACCTTC.